What follows are 30 T cell receptor beta chains derived from one specimen sequenced in a study of monozygotic twins with inflammatory bowel disease. Reprocessing the 5' RACE reads, TCRdb reports a single entry for every CDR3 protein and omits DNA. The sample holds more than 85,000 distinct CDR3 sequences. What was sequenced was blood. All receptors derive from a human donor with ulcerative colitis or Crohn's disease, or a healthy co-twin of an affected twin (not recorded which).

This rearrangement joins TRBV2 to TRBJ2-6; the TCRdb call, TRBD1, lacks DNA for checking. CDR3 size: 17 residues. The V gene's germline CDR1 is SNHLY and CDR2 FYNNEI. This CDR3 is CASIRGATSSGANVLTF. Filled out from reference TRBV2 and TRBJ2-6, the complete variable domain reads EPEVTQTPSHQVTQMGQEVILRCVPISNHLYFYWYRQILGQKVEFLVSFYNNEISEKSEIFDDQFSVERPDGSNFTLKIRSTKLEDSAMYFCASIRGATSSGANVLTFGAGSRLTVL.

The chain couples TRBV11-2 to TRBJ2-1; the TCRdb call, TRBD2, lacks DNA for checking. Germline V CDR1 and CDR2: SGHAT, FQNNGV. The CDR3 length is 16 residues. CDR3 region: CASSPKVGTTLNEQFF. Supplemented by reference TRBV11-2 and TRBJ2-1, the full variable domain reads EAGVAQSPRYKIIEKRQSVAFWCNPISGHATLYWYQQILGQGPKLLIQFQNNGVVDDSQLPKDRFSAERLKGVDSTLKIQPAKLEDSAVYLCASSPKVGTTLNEQFFGPGTRLTVL.

The chain employs TRBV28 and TRBJ1-2. The CDR3 loop spans 12 amino acids. Looked up from germline, CDR1 is MDHEN and CDR2 is SYDVKM. The CDR3 sequence: CASSLNIDGYTF.

J is TRBJ2-5 and V is TRBV20-1; TCRdb returns TRBD2, unconfirmable since there is no DNA. The CDR3 length is 13 residues. Germline lookup yields CDR1 DFQATT and CDR2 SNEGSKA (reference sequence). CDR3 residues: CSASPGLRETQYF.

V and J are TRBV7-2 and TRBJ1-2; TCRdb designates TRBD1, a call that cannot be tested without DNA. The germline V gene has CDR1 SGHTA and CDR2 FQGNSA. CDR3 length equals 12 residues. CDR3 in amino acids: CASSFASGGYTF.

V gene TRBV5-1 combines with J gene TRBJ2-2; TCRdb outputs TRBD1, but without DNA this stays unchecked. Germline CDR1 reads SGHRS; CDR2 reads YFSETQ. The CDR3 loop spans 13 amino acids. CDR3 protein: CASSLQGAGELFF.

The J gene is TRBJ1-1, the V gene TRBV27; TCRdb selects TRBD1, and the lack of DNA leaves this call unchecked. CDR1 and CDR2 from the germline V gene are MNHEY and SMNVEV (reference sequence). The CDR3 sequence is 15 residues long. This chain's CDR3 is CASSYRGGLNTEAFF.

V is TRBV29-1 and J is TRBJ2-7; the TRBD2 assignment by TCRdb is unverifiable without DNA. The CDR3 totals 15 residues. From germline, CDR1 is SQVTM and CDR2 ANQGSEA. CDR3 loop: CSVERLAGVSYEQYF.

The chain combines TRBV28 with TRBJ1-4. This CDR3 region has 15 residues. Germline V gives CDR1 MDHEN, CDR2 SYDVKM. CDR3 amino acids: CASSYIGATNEKLFF.

The chain uses TRBV20-1 and TRBJ2-5. Germline V lookup: CDR1 DFQATT, CDR2 SNEGSKA (reference sequence). The CDR3 totals 13 residues. CDR3 residues: CSARRINQETQYF.

V usage is TRBV20-1 and J usage is TRBJ2-1; TCRdb's assignment of TRBD2 cannot be checked, as there is no DNA. Germline assignment: CDR1 DFQATT and CDR2 SNEGSKA (reference sequence). The CDR3 covers 17 residues. This CDR3 is CSARLMGGTSGYNEQFF.

This chain links TRBV19 with TRBJ1-5; with no DNA, the TCRdb D assignment of TRBD1 cannot be verified. Germline V gives CDR1 LNHDA, CDR2 SQIVND (reference sequence). The CDR3 is 15 amino acids. The CDR3 region is CASSSLQGEQEPQHF.

The chain joins TRBV27 to TRBJ2-1. The germline CDR1 and CDR2 sequences are MNHEY and SMNVEV (reference sequence). The CDR3 sequence is 15 residues long. CDR3: CASSTDILPYNEQFF.

This chain uses TRBV6-1 with TRBJ2-7; TCRdb's D call of TRBD1 is untestable without DNA. The germline CDR1 and CDR2 sequences are MNHNS and SASEGT. The length of the CDR3 is 15 residues. The CDR3 region is CASREDRDWVYEQYF.

The chain is built from TRBV2 and TRBJ1-4; the TRBD1 assignment by TCRdb is unverifiable without DNA. Looked up from germline, CDR1 is SNHLY and CDR2 is FYNNEI. The CDR3 runs 14 residues. The CDR3 spells CASSVSGGREKLFF.

The CDR3 region is CSAPRASGSRNEQFF. The J gene is TRBJ2-1, the V gene TRBV20-1; the TCRdb call, TRBD2, lacks DNA for checking. Germline CDR1 DFQATT, CDR2 SNEGSKA (reference sequence). The CDR3 sequence is 15 residues long.

The rearrangement links TRBV4-1 to TRBJ2-2; the TCRdb call, TRBD1, lacks DNA for checking. Germline CDR1 reads MGHRA; CDR2 reads YSYEKL. This CDR3 comprises 14 residues. CDR3 protein: CASSRQGEGGELFF.

The V and J genes are TRBV20-1 and TRBJ2-3; the TRBD1 assignment by TCRdb is unverifiable without DNA. The CDR3 extends over 14 amino acids. The germline V gene has CDR1 DFQATT and CDR2 SNEGSKA (reference sequence). CDR3 protein: CSARGGKHTDTQYF.

J is TRBJ2-7 and V is TRBV7-2. There are 14 residues in the CDR3. Germline V gene sequence: CDR1 SGHTA, CDR2 FQGNSA. CDR3 protein: CASSLGSPAYEQYF.

The chain's CDR3 is CASSQGLAGFSYEQYF. V and J are TRBV7-2 and TRBJ2-7; the D gene TCRdb calls, TRBD2, cannot be checked with no DNA. This CDR3 spans 16 amino acids. CDR1 and CDR2 (germline): SGHTA, FQGNSA.

The chain is built from TRBV7-7 and TRBJ2-3; TCRdb outputs TRBD2, but without DNA this stays unchecked. The CDR3 consists of 16 residues. Germline V CDR1 and CDR2: SSHAT, FNYEAQ (reference sequence). CDR3: CASSLVPAGSTDTQYF.

The V call is TRBV29-1, the J call TRBJ2-7. The germline V gene has CDR1 SQVTM and CDR2 ANQGSEA. The CDR3 runs to 13 residues. CDR3 residues: CSVGWSEVNEQYF.

The rearrangement joins TRBV4-2 to TRBJ2-1; TCRdb reports TRBD2, a call that lacks DNA to check it against. Germline-derived CDR1 and CDR2 are LGHNA and YNFKEQ. This CDR3 spans 13 amino acids. The CDR3 is CASSHVFSGEQFF.

This chain uses TRBV20-1 with TRBJ2-5; TCRdb returns TRBD2, unconfirmable since there is no DNA. Per germline, CDR1 DFQATT and CDR2 SNEGSKA (reference sequence). This CDR3 has 15 amino acids. The CDR3 sequence: CSARSGGNYQETQYF.

V gene TRBV20-1 combines with J gene TRBJ1-1; TCRdb's D call, TRBD1, is unchecked because there is no DNA. CDR1 DFQATT and CDR2 SNEGSKA come from the germline V gene (reference sequence). There are 13 residues in the CDR3. This chain's CDR3 is CSARKGADTEAFF.

The gene calls are TRBV9 and TRBJ2-7. CDR3 length: 15 residues. Germline V gives CDR1 SGDLS, CDR2 YYNGEE. Here the CDR3 reads CASSVNPTGLYEQYF. Full variable domain (outside the CDR3, taken from reference TRBV9 and TRBJ2-7): DSGVTQTPKHLITATGQRVTLRCSPRSGDLSVYWYQQSLDQGLQFLIQYYNGEERAKGNILERFSAQQFPDLHSELNLSSLELGDSALYFCASSVNPTGLYEQYFGPGTRLTVT.

V usage is TRBV6-1 and J usage is TRBJ2-3; TCRdb indicates TRBD1, and absent DNA this call remains unverified. This CDR3 is built from 16 residues. From germline, CDR1 is MNHNS and CDR2 SASEGT. This CDR3 is CASSEAPGGYIDTQYF.

The rearrangement joins TRBV6-1 to TRBJ1-1; TCRdb returns TRBD1, unconfirmable since there is no DNA. CDR3 size: 14 residues. CDR1 is MNHNS, CDR2 SASEGT, per germline. This chain's CDR3 is CASRNTGVSTEAFF.

The CDR3 sequence is CATGGPPSGNTIYF. The rearrangement joins TRBV24-1 to TRBJ1-3. CDR1 KGHDR and CDR2 SFDVKD come from the germline V gene. The CDR3 is 14 residues long.

The chain joins TRBV7-8 to TRBJ2-3; TCRdb reports TRBD2, a call that lacks DNA to check it against. The CDR3 runs to 16 residues. Germline CDR1 and CDR2: SGHVS and FQNEAQ. The CDR3 spells CASSLVRGAATDTQYF.